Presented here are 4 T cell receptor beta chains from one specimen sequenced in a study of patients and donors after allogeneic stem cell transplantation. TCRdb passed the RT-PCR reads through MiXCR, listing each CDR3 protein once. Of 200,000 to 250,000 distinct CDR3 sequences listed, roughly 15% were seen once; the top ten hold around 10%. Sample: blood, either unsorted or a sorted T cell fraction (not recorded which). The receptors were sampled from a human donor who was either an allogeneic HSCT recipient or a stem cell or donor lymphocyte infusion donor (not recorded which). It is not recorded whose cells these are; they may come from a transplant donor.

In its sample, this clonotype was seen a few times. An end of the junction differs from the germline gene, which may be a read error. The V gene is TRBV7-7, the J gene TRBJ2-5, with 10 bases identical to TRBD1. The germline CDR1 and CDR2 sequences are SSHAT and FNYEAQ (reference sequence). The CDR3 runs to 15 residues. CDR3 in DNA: TGTGCTAGCAGCCTAACCGGGACAGGGGCGAATGAACAGTACTTC. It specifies CASSLTGTGANEQYF.

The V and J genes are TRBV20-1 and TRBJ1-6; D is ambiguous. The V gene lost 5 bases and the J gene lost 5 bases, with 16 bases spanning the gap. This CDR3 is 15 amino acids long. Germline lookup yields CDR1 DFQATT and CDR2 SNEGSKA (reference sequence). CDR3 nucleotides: TGCAGTGCTCCCGGCGACGGTCAAAATAATTCACCCCTCCACTTT. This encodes CSAPGDGQNNSPLHF.

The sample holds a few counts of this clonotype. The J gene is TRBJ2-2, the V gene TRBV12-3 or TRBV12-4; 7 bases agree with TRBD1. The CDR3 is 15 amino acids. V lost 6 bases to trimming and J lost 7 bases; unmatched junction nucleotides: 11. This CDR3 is CASSRQQGKGGELFF. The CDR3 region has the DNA TGTGCCAGCAGCCGACAACAGGGGAAGGGCGGGGAGCTGTTTTTT.

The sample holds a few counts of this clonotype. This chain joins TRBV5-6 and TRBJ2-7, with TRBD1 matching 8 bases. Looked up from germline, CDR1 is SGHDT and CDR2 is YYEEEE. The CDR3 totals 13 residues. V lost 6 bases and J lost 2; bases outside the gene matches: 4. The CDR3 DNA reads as TGTGCCAGCAACGCGGACAGGGCCTACGAGCAGTACTTC. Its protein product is CASNADRAYEQYF.